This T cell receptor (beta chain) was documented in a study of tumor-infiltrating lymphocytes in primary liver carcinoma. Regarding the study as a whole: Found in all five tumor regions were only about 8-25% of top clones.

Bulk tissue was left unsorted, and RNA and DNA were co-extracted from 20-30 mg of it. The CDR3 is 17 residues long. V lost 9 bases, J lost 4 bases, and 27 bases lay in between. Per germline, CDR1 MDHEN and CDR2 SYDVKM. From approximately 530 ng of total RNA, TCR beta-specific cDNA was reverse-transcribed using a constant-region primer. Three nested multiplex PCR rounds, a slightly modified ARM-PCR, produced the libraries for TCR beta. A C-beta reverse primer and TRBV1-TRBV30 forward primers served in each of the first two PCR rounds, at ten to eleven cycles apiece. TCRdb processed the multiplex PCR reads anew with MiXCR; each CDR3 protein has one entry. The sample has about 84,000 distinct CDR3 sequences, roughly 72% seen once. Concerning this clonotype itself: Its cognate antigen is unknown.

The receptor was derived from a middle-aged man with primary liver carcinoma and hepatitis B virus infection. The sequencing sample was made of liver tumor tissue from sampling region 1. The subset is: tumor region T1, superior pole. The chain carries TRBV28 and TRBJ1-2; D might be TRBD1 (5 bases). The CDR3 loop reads CASSAKGAVHNFYGYTF. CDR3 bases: TGTGCCAGTAGTGCGAAAGGGGCGGTCCACAACTTCTATGGCTACACCTTC.